The next 25 T cell receptor beta chains were all read from a single sample in a study of OX40 agonist ivuxolimab in advanced cancers. Profiled with immunoSEQ multiplex PCR; TCRdb holds only in-frame clones, not every one. In the table there are 80,000 to 100,000 clones, approximately 90% of which are singletons. Sample: CD4+ or CD8+ T cells sorted from blood, taken in a trial of the OX40 agonist ivuxolimab. These receptor sequences come from an adult with an advanced solid tumor such as melanoma, head and neck, liver or kidney cancer.

The chain carries TRBV4-2 and TRBJ2-7, with TRBD2 matching 10 bases. Germline assignment: CDR1 LGHNA and CDR2 YNFKEQ. V lost 4 bases, J lost 4 bases, and 10 bases stayed unmatched. The CDR3 extends over 16 amino acids. CDR3 sequence: CASSPRPTSGDYEQYF. In DNA, the CDR3 is TGTGCCAGCAGCCCCCGACCTACTAGCGGGGATTACGAGCAGTACTTC.

The chain carries TRBV7-6 and TRBJ2-3, with D tentatively TRBD2 (6 bases). Trimming took off 4 bases at V and 6 bases at J, with 17 bases between the two ends. The CDR3 contains 15 residues. Germline V gene lookup returns CDR1 SGHVS and CDR2 FNYEAQ. The CDR3 DNA reads as TGTGCCAGCAGCTCAAATACGGGAGTCGCGGATACGCAGTATTTT. This gives the protein CASSSNTGVADTQYF.

The rearrangement uses TRBV7-2 and TRBJ2-3; 9 bases are shared with TRBD1. Germline V gene lookup returns CDR1 SGHTA and CDR2 FQGNSA. The V gene end was trimmed by 4 bases and the J gene end by 0 bases; junction bases not matched to a gene: 5. The CDR3 contains 16 residues. In DNA, the CDR3 is TGTGCCAGCAGCTCAGTGGGACAGGGTAGCACAGATACGCAGTATTTT. Protein product: CASSSVGQGSTDTQYF. The full variable domain, rest sourced from reference TRBV7-2 and TRBJ2-3, is GAGVSQSPSNKVTEKGKDVELRCDPISGHTALYWYRQSLGQGLEFLIYFQGNSAPDKSGLPSDRFSAERTGGSVSTLTIQRTQQEDSAVYLCASSSVGQGSTDTQYFGPGTRLTVL.

The V and J genes are TRBV28 and TRBJ2-3; 9 bases fit TRBD2. The J segment lost 2 bases and the V segment lost 10 bases, leaving 13 bases of the junction unmatched. The CDR3 extends over 16 amino acids. Looked up from germline, CDR1 is MDHEN and CDR2 is SYDVKM. The CDR3 protein is CATKNSGSGITDTQYF. As DNA, the CDR3 is TGTGCCACCAAGAATAGCGGGAGTGGAATCACAGATACGCAGTATTTT.

This chain connects TRBV11-2 to TRBJ2-7; 8 bases are a match to TRBD1. Germline-derived CDR1 and CDR2 are SGHAT and FQNNGV. Trimming took 3 bases from V and 6 from J; bases not matched to a gene: 4. The CDR3 consists of 13 residues. CDR3: CASSLDRVGEQYF. The CDR3 coding sequence is TGTGCCAGCAGCTTGGACAGGGTGGGCGAGCAGTACTTC.

The J gene is TRBJ1-5, the V gene TRBV19; TRBD1 might be the D (6 bases). The CDR3 consists of 16 residues. The V end lost 8 bases, the J end lost 0 bases, and 17 bases lay between the germline ends. Germline V lookup: CDR1 LNHDA, CDR2 SQIVND (reference sequence). In nucleotides, the CDR3 is TGTGCCAGTGGGGGTGAGGACAGTCTTAGCAATCAGCCCCAGCATTTT. As protein: CASGGEDSLSNQPQHF.

This clone is a singleton in its sample. The gene calls are TRBV2 and TRBJ2-7, with 9 bases fitting TRBD2. CDR3 length equals 14 residues. The germline gives CDR1 SNHLY, CDR2 FYNNEI. Trimming removed 3 bases from V and 5 bases from J; junction bases left unmatched: 5. The CDR3 DNA follows: TGTGCCAGCAGTGATCGCGGGAGGGTCGACGAGCAGTACTTC. Translated, it gives CASSDRGRVDEQYF.

A note on this clone: The germline gene is not matched at one end of the junction; a read error may be the cause. The V gene is TRBV12-5, the J gene TRBJ2-7; TRBD1 or TRBD2 may be the D gene (5 bases each). The CDR3 loop spans 12 amino acids. CDR1 is LGHNT and CDR2 is FRNRAP in the germline V gene. The DNA for the CDR3 is TGTGCTAGTGGTTCCCCCGAATGGGACCCACTCTTC. Residues: CASGSPEWDPLF. The full variable domain, in which reference TRBV12-5 and TRBJ2-7 provide the parts outside the CDR3, is DARVTQTPRHKVTEMGQEVTMRCQPILGHNTVFWYRQTMMQGLELLAYFRNRAPLDDSGMPKDRFSAEMPDATLATLKIQPSEPRDSAVYFCASGSPEWDPLFGPGTRLTVT.

The chain combines TRBV7-2 with TRBJ2-3, with D unresolved. The CDR3 has 13 residues. Germline V gene data show CDR1 as SGHTA and CDR2 as FQGNSA. V was clipped by 5 bases and J by 7 bases, with 13 bases between them. The CDR3 bases are TGTGCCAGCAGCCTAGAGAGACGCAATACGCAGTATTTT. It is translated as CASSLERRNTQYF.

The V call is TRBV7-6, the J call TRBJ2-2; possibly TRBD1 for D (5 bases). There are 15 residues in the CDR3. Looked up from germline, CDR1 is SGHVS and CDR2 is FNYEAQ. Trimming pared 5 bases from V and 2 bases from J, leaving 12 bases between. The CDR3 DNA sequence: TGTGCCAGCAGCACAGGAGACACTAACACCGGGGAGCTGTTTTTT. Protein sequence: CASSTGDTNTGELFF.

The chain carries TRBV25-1 and TRBJ2-2; 7 positions match TRBD1. This CDR3 is built from 14 residues. Trimming at V came to 3 bases and at J to 5 bases, leaving 3 bases not matched to a gene. CDR1 is MGHDK, CDR2 SYGVNS, per germline. CDR3 bases: TGTGCCAGCAGTGAGACAGGGTGGACCGGGGAGCTGTTTTTT. This codes for CASSETGWTGELFF.

CDR3 sequence: CASSLGSQETQYF. The CDR3 region has the DNA TGCGCCAGCAGCTTGGGCAGCCAAGAGACCCAGTACTTC. This chain connects TRBV5-1 to TRBJ2-5; unclear D gene. Trimming removed 0 bases from V and 1 base from J, with 4 bases in between. This CDR3 region has 13 residues. Germline V gene sequence: CDR1 SGHRS, CDR2 YFSETQ.

V is TRBV6-7 and J is TRBJ2-1; 8 bases match TRBD1. TRBV6-7 is an ORF, and what it does is uncertain. The CDR3 contains 14 residues. V lost 8 bases, J lost 4 bases, and 7 bases stayed unmatched. The CDR3 spells CASGRQGNYNEQFF. The CDR3 coding sequence is TGTGCCAGCGGTAGACAGGGGAATTACAATGAGCAGTTCTTC.

The chain employs TRBV9 and TRBJ2-2; D ambiguous. The V end lost 5 bases, the J end lost 8 bases, and 13 bases lay between the germline ends. This CDR3 is built from 13 residues. Germline assignment: CDR1 SGDLS and CDR2 YYNGEE. CDR3 sequence reads: CASSPGPLGELFF. The DNA for the CDR3 is TGTGCCAGCAGTCCTGGGCCCCTGGGGGAGCTGTTTTTT.

This rearrangement joins TRBV9 to TRBJ2-6; 9 bases are a match to TRBD1. The ends lost 4 bases at V and 2 bases at J; junction bases unmatched: 10. This CDR3 region has 18 residues. The germline CDR1 and CDR2 sequences are SGDLS and YYNGEE. CDR3 in DNA: TGTGCCAGCAGCCCAGGGGGACAGGGACGAACTGGGGCCAACGTCCTGACTTTC. Translated, it gives CASSPGGQGRTGANVLTF. Based on the CDR3 plus reference TRBV9 and TRBJ2-6, the full variable domain is DSGVTQTPKHLITATGQRVTLRCSPRSGDLSVYWYQQSLDQGLQFLIQYYNGEERAKGNILERFSAQQFPDLHSELNLSSLELGDSALYFCASSPGGQGRTGANVLTFGAGSRLTVL.

This clone has more than one count but fewer than ten. The chain combines TRBV19 with TRBJ1-1; D is perhaps TRBD1 (5 bases). The ends were cut back, 1 base at V and 1 base at J, with 7 bases in the middle. CDR3 length: 14 amino acids. Per germline, CDR1 LNHDA and CDR2 SQIVND (reference sequence). CDR3 in DNA: TGTGCCAGTAGTATAGGCAGGGCGAACACTGAAGCTTTCTTT. It yields the protein CASSIGRANTEAFF.

V gene TRBV6-6 combines with J gene TRBJ1-1, with a possible D match to TRBD1 (6 bases). Germline assignment: CDR1 MNHNY and CDR2 SVGAGI (reference sequence). V gave up 2 bases and J gave up 1 base, with 8 bases separating them. The CDR3 has 14 residues. CDR3 amino acids: CASSYGGQNTEAFF. The CDR3 DNA sequence: TGTGCCAGCAGTTACGGGGGCCAGAACACTGAAGCTTTCTTT.

The DNA of the CDR3 is TGTGCCAGCTCACCCGGGGGTGATAGCGAAAAACTGTTTTTT. Translated, it gives CASSPGGDSEKLFF. The rearrangement joins TRBV18 to TRBJ1-4; D might be TRBD1 (5 bases). The CDR3 is 14 amino acids. Trimming removed 3 bases from V and 8 bases from J, with 13 bases in between. Per the germline V gene, CDR1 is KGHSH and CDR2 is LQKENI.

The rearrangement joins TRBV5-1 to TRBJ1-3; D uncertain. CDR3 length equals 14 residues. V lost 1 base and J lost 2, with 7 bases in between. Germline V lookup: CDR1 SGHRS, CDR2 YFSETQ. CDR3 nucleotides: TGCGCCAGCAGCTTGACCCTTACTGGAAACACCATATATTTT. It translates to CASSLTLTGNTIYF.

The gene calls are TRBV28 and TRBJ2-7, with D perhaps matching TRBD2 (5 bases). The V and J ends lost 5 bases and 4 bases respectively, with 18 bases between them. The CDR3 length is 15 residues. The V gene's germline CDR1 is MDHEN and CDR2 SYDVKM. The CDR3 protein is CASSPPRTGWYEQYF. The CDR3 DNA reads as TGTGCCAGCAGTCCCCCGAGGACTGGCTGGTACGAGCAGTACTTC.

The rearrangement joins TRBV20-1 to TRBJ2-7; D is unresolved. The length of the CDR3 is 11 residues. From germline, CDR1 is DFQATT and CDR2 SNEGSKA (reference sequence). V lost 5 bases to trimming and J lost 2 bases, with 7 bases between them. The CDR3 nucleotides read TGCAGTGCTGACAACGCCTACGAGCAGTACTTC. Residues: CSADNAYEQYF.

V and J are TRBV28 and TRBJ2-5, with TRBD2 identical over 11 bases. This CDR3 has 15 residues. The J segment lost 4 bases and the V segment lost 4 bases, leaving 5 bases of the junction unmatched. CDR1 and CDR2 from the germline V gene are MDHEN and SYDVKM. The CDR3 region is CASSWFGLAGETQYF. CDR3 nucleotide sequence: TGTGCCAGCAGTTGGTTCGGACTAGCGGGAGAGACCCAGTACTTC. The full variable domain, completed using reference TRBV28 and TRBJ2-5, is DVKVTQSSRYLVKRTGEKVFLECVQDMDHENMFWYRQDPGLGLRLIYFSYDVKMKEKGDIPEGYSVSREKKERFSLILESASTNQTSMYLCASSWFGLAGETQYFGPGTRLLVL.

This chain uses TRBV7-2 with TRBJ1-1; D is unclear. The CDR3 spans 17 residues. Germline loops: CDR1 SGHTA, CDR2 FQGNSA. The V end was cut by 2 bases, the J end by 1 base, with 17 bases between. The CDR3 region is CASSLIRAAGANTEAFF. DNA for the CDR3: TGTGCCAGCAGCTTAATCCGGGCCGCCGGAGCGAACACTGAAGCTTTCTTT.

The rearrangement uses TRBV28 and TRBJ2-1; 8 nucleotides line up with TRBD1. This CDR3 is built from 14 residues. V trimming: 7 bases; J trimming: 9 bases; junction bases outside the gene matches: 11. The germline V gene encodes CDR1 MDHEN and CDR2 SYDVKM. The CDR3 loop is CASTLGGQGGEQFF. The CDR3 bases are TGTGCCAGCACCCTCGGTGGACAGGGCGGTGAGCAGTTCTTC.

The genes are TRBV7-2 and TRBJ2-5; D remains unclear. The CDR3 is 14 residues long. V was trimmed by 6 bases and J by 5 bases, leaving 16 bases between them. The germline gives CDR1 SGHTA, CDR2 FQGNSA. The chain's CDR3 is CASRSRAQGETQYF. The DNA of the CDR3 is TGTGCCAGCAGGTCACGGGCCCAAGGGGAGACCCAGTACTTC.